This T cell receptor (beta chain) appears in the sequencing data of a study of blood T cells in healthy people across ages. The count of this clonotype is one. A second PCR of about 6 to 12 cycles used a sample-barcoded 5' primer and a J-beta primer mix. TCRdb reanalysed the 5' RACE reads using MiXCR and keeps one entry per CDR3 protein. This sample yields some 790,000 distinct CDR3 sequences, of which roughly 26% are seen a single time; around a sixth belongs to the top ten. The TCR comes from a woman older than 75 in good health. Material: blood.

This chain's CDR3 is CASSLGRQGGGMDTQYF. The CDR3 DNA reads TGTGCCAGCAGCTTAGGGAGACAGGGTGGGGGTATGGATACGCAGTATTTT. The chain has TRBV7-8 and TRBJ2-3, with TRBD1 identical over 7 bases. This CDR3 spans 17 amino acids. The germline V gene encodes CDR1 SGHVS and CDR2 FQNEAQ. V dropped 1 base and J dropped 6; count of bases not matched to a gene: 13.